This entry is about one T cell receptor beta chain. Which antigen it targets is not known. Base qualities are missing; no much larger clone stands one base away. The CDR3 regions of human TCRbeta chains were analyzed by immunosequencing. The study's own analysis went as follows. Repertoire TCRs were checked for matches against a reference library of SARS-CoV-2-specific TCRs that had been generated using the MIRA antigen-specificity platform. Breadth was defined as the fraction of unique TCRs that were SARS-CoV-2-associated, and depth was defined as the fraction of total T cells that were SARS-CoV-2-associated. Using the MIRA data, each spike-specific TCR was assigned both to the spike region to which the TCR was reactive and to a CD4 or CD8 class. Log10-transformed breadth and depth values were compared by one-way ANOVA with Sidak's multiple comparisons tests. In its TCRdb copy, this immuneACCESS table keeps in-frame sequences only and misses some clones. Where compared with another copy, unresolved V genes explain less than half of these, and the others have no known cause. V, J and clone size derive from that table, while D and trimming were established from the DNA sequence. This sample gives about 160,000 clones in total; roughly 94% of them show up just once. The biggest ten clones account for 1.3% of the sample.

The entry originates in a study of T cell responses to AZD1222 COVID-19 vaccine (dated by TCRdb to 2020 to 2023). Study-wide context: AZD1222 recipients given second doses at about 4 weeks or at about 12 weeks were pooled, since spike-specific TCR depth and breadth were not found to differ between the two schedules. TCR sequencing was performed for 230 to 250 trial participants, of whom about 200 were given two doses of AZD1222 and around 25 were given two doses of MenACWY control vaccine. Trial participants were enrolled by age into subgroups of 18-55, 56-69 and 70-plus years, and approximately 150, 30 and 60 TCR-sequenced participants, respectively, were included in these subgroups. General conclusions and limits of the study: After two AZD1222 doses, both the breadth and the depth of spike-specific TCRs were significantly higher than at day 0 and than in MenACWY recipients. Because no day 14 peak-response samples were available, repertoires were characterized only after the peak T cell response. The vaccine-associated CD4 TCRs covered the entire spike protein, and the dominant responses fell in regions 160-218 and 743-854. In the small 56-69-year group, the increase in depth fell short of significance, most likely because of low power. Only five or six AZD1222 recipients were SARS-CoV-2 seropositive at baseline, limiting conclusions about previously exposed vaccinees. Most participants were white British and females outnumbered males, and the authors suggested that clonal diversity may have been underestimated. Reportedly, almost half of the unique spike-specific TCRs recognized epitopes lying outside the regions that are mutated in the B.1.351 and B.1.1.7 variants.

The time point label here, explained by the study, means: baseline before first vaccination. Vaccinee samples were obtained from the UK trials COV001 and COV002, which included a single-blind randomized controlled phase 2/3 trial of AZD1222 (ChAdOx1 nCoV-19) in healthy adults. For TCRbeta chain sequencing, PBMC samples were collected from trial participants at day 0 and at day 28 after the second dose. The CDR3 holds 14 amino acids from the cysteine to the phenylalanine. This entry keeps only the CDR3 DNA: 42 bases, framed from base 1. V loses 0 bases, J loses 6 bases, and the germline ends lie 12 bases apart. CDR1 and CDR2, looked up from the germline V gene, are SGDLS and YYNGEE.

The sequence links TRBV9 to TRBJ1-1; the D gene cannot be named for sure. Material: peripheral blood, obtained on day 0 of AZD1222 vaccination. This sequence was found in an adult in good health. The CDR3 region: CASSVVVNAAEAFF. The bases are TGTGCCAGCAGCGTAGTCGTGAACGCGGCTGAAGCTTTCTTT.